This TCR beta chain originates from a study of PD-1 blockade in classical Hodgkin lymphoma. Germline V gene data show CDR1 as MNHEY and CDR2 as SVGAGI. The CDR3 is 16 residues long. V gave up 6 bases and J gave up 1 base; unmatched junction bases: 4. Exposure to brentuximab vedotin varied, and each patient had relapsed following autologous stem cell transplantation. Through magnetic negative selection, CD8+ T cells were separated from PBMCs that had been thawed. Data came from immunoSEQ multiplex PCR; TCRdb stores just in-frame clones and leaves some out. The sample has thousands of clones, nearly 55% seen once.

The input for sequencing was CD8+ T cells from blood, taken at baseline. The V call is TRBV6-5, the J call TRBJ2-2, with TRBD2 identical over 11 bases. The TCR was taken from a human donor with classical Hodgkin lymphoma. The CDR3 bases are TGTGCCAGCAGCTACGGACTAGCGGGGAACACCGGGGAGCTGTTTTTT. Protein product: CASSYGLAGNTGELFF.